The 18 T cell receptor beta chains given below trace back to one sample, sequenced in a study of patients and donors after allogeneic stem cell transplantation. TCRdb re-called the RT-PCR reads through MiXCR, storing one row per CDR3 protein. The sample shows more than 850,000 distinct CDR3 sequences, about 20% of them seen only once. The sample consisted of blood, either unsorted or a sorted T cell fraction (not recorded which). The receptors stem from a human donor who was either an allogeneic HSCT recipient or a stem cell or donor lymphocyte infusion donor (not recorded which). It is not recorded whose cells these are; they may come from a transplant donor.

The chain recombines TRBV4-3 with TRBJ2-2, with D uncertain. The germline V and J ends were trimmed by 1 base and 7 bases, with 7 bases remaining between them. CDR1 and CDR2 (germline): LGHNA, YSLEER. The length of the CDR3 is 13 residues. The CDR3 reads CASSQGAGGELFF. DNA for the CDR3: TGCGCCAGCAGCCAAGGGGCCGGCGGGGAGCTGTTTTTT.

The V gene is TRBV20-1, the J gene TRBJ2-5, with 10 bases matching TRBD2. The germline V gene encodes CDR1 DFQATT and CDR2 SNEGSKA (reference sequence). The CDR3 is 16 residues long. V shed 3 bases and J 10 bases; nucleotides not matched to a gene: 17. CDR3 region: CSARITAGGVMEDQYF. Written as DNA, the CDR3 is TGCAGTGCTAGGATCACAGCGGGGGGGGTAATGGAAGACCAGTACTTC.

This clonotype was found a few times. This chain connects TRBV25-1 to TRBJ1-3; D gene uncertain. The CDR3 runs 15 residues. The germline V gene has CDR1 MGHDK and CDR2 SYGVNS. V dropped 3 bases and J dropped 4 bases, with 13 bases sitting between them. CDR3 sequence: CASSDLRVTGNTIYF. The CDR3 DNA follows: TGTGCCAGCAGTGACCTGCGGGTAACGGGAAACACCATATATTTT.

This clonotype was seen a handful of times. The chain recombines TRBV29-1 with TRBJ1-2; TRBD1 agrees at 7 bases. The length of the CDR3 is 13 residues. V trimming: 7 bases; J trimming: 8 bases; junction bases outside the gene matches: 13. Germline V lookup: CDR1 SQVTM, CDR2 ANQGSEA. CDR3 residues: CSGGGGAERGYTF. CDR3 nucleotides: TGCAGCGGGGGAGGGGGCGCAGAGAGAGGCTACACCTTC.

This chain connects TRBV27 to TRBJ2-7; D unclear. The CDR3 is 13 amino acids. Trimming took off 6 bases at V and 3 bases at J, with 12 bases between the two ends. Germline V CDR1 and CDR2: MNHEY, SMNVEV (reference sequence). CDR3 sequence reads: CASRTGASYEQYF. The CDR3 DNA follows: TGTGCCAGCAGGACGGGCGCGAGCTACGAGCAGTACTTC.

The sample holds a few counts of this clonotype. The gene calls are TRBV4-1 and TRBJ2-7; 11 bases map to TRBD2. Looked up from germline, CDR1 is MGHRA and CDR2 is YSYEKL. The junction had 8 bases not matched to a gene; V was cut back by 1 base and J by 6 bases. The length of the CDR3 is 16 residues. For the CDR3, the DNA is TGCGCCAGCAGCCAAGTTAGCGGGAGGGCCCTCCGCGAGCAGTACTTC. It yields the protein CASSQVSGRALREQYF.

This clonotype was picked up a small number of times. The J gene is TRBJ2-7, the V gene TRBV29-1, with 9 nucleotides matching TRBD2. Germline V CDR1 and CDR2: SQVTM, ANQGSEA. CDR3 size: 16 residues. Trimming took 1 base from V and 5 from J; bases not matched to a gene: 12. CDR3 amino acids: CSVEVIGTSNPHEQYF. As DNA, the CDR3 is TGCAGCGTTGAAGTAATCGGGACTAGCAACCCCCACGAGCAGTACTTC.

The chain recombines TRBV6-5 with TRBJ2-7; the D gene could be TRBD1 or TRBD2 (5 bases each). The CDR3 covers 17 residues. V dropped 1 base and J dropped 2 bases, with 18 bases sitting between them. CDR1 is MNHEY, CDR2 SVGAGI, per germline. Here the CDR3 DNA reads TGTGCCAGCAGTTACTATATCGGGACGCCGGGTACCTACGAGCAGTACTTC. It yields the protein CASSYYIGTPGTYEQYF.

In its sample, this clonotype was seen a few times. This rearrangement joins TRBV24-1 to TRBJ2-1; D might be TRBD2 (7 bases). The CDR3 totals 15 residues. Germline loops: CDR1 KGHDR, CDR2 SFDVKD. The V end lost 4 bases, the J end lost 6 bases, and 15 bases lay between the germline ends. Here the CDR3 DNA reads TGTGCCACCAGTGACTTAATAGGGGGGGGCAATGAGCAGTTCTTC. Protein: CATSDLIGGGNEQFF.

The chain employs TRBV11-3 and TRBJ2-1, with 8 bases matching TRBD2. The CDR3 is 16 amino acids. With 2 bases clipped from V and 8 bases from J, the junction kept 11 bases outside the gene matches. CDR1 and CDR2 (germline): SGHNT, YENEEA. The DNA for the CDR3 is TGTGCCAGCAGCTTAACCCCTGCCGGGGGGGAAGATGAGCAGTTCTTC. It specifies CASSLTPAGGEDEQFF.

The V gene is TRBV7-9, the J gene TRBJ1-3; 8 bases map to TRBD1. The CDR3 is made up of 16 amino acids. J gave up 3 bases and V 5 bases, and 9 bases lay outside the gene matches. Germline CDR1 SEHNR, CDR2 FQNEAQ (reference sequence). CDR3 in amino acids: CASSPRTGSVGNTIYF. CDR3 sequence (DNA): TGTGCCAGCAGCCCCCGGACAGGGAGTGTTGGAAACACCATATATTTT.

This clonotype turned up a few times. The CDR3 loop is CASSQADSYNEQFF. CDR3 sequence (DNA): TGTGCCAGCAGCCAAGCGGACTCCTACAATGAGCAGTTCTTC. This chain connects TRBV4-2 to TRBJ2-1, with no clear D. The CDR3 has 14 amino acids. Between the trimmed V and J ends, which lost 1 base and 0 bases, there was a span of 4 bases. The germline V gene has CDR1 LGHNA and CDR2 YNFKEQ.

This chain uses TRBV3-1 with TRBJ1-5; 7 nucleotides agree with TRBD1. J lost 5 bases, V lost 0 bases, and 7 bases had no gene match. The CDR3 runs 16 residues. Germline V gene sequence: CDR1 LGHDT, CDR2 YNNKEL (reference sequence). The DNA for the CDR3 is TGTGCCAGCAGCCAAGATGGTGACAGGGCCCATCAGCCCCAGCATTTT. Its translation is CASSQDGDRAHQPQHF. Looking up the rest from reference TRBV3-1 and TRBJ1-5 gives the full variable domain: DTAVSQTPKYLVTQMGNDKSIKCEQNLGHDTMYWYKQDSKKFLKIMFSYNNKELIINETVPNRFSPKSPDKAHLNLHINSLELGDSAVYFCASSQDGDRAHQPQHFGDGTRLSIL.

This clonotype was seen ten or more times. The CDR3 DNA reads as TGTGCCAGCAGCAGGTCGGGGGCGCCGACTGAAGCTTTCTTT. It specifies CASSRSGAPTEAFF. The J gene is TRBJ1-1, the V gene TRBV12-3 or TRBV12-4, with D perhaps matching TRBD1 (6 bases). V lost 6 bases, J lost 5 bases, and 16 bases lay in between. This CDR3 comprises 14 residues.

This clonotype has just a few counts. J is TRBJ2-1 and V is TRBV20-1; no clear D. Germline V gives CDR1 DFQATT, CDR2 SNEGSKA (reference sequence). The length of the CDR3 is 14 residues. V was pared by 2 bases and J by 8 bases, with 16 bases between. CDR3 nucleotide sequence: TGCAGTGCTAGATCCCCGACTGGATTTGATGAGCAGTTCTTC. Its protein product is CSARSPTGFDEQFF.

This clonotype was counted a few times. The V call is TRBV2, the J call TRBJ2-4, with D unclear. Germline V lookup: CDR1 SNHLY, CDR2 FYNNEI. The CDR3 runs to 15 residues. Trimming shortened V by 2 bases and J by 0 bases, and 8 bases separated the two germline ends. CDR3 DNA sequence: TGTGCCAGCAGTGAATTTTTTTCAGCCAAAAACATTCAGTACTTC. It encodes CASSEFFSAKNIQYF.

This chain uses TRBV20-1 with TRBJ1-2; TRBD1 might be the D (6 bases). Trimming cost V 3 bases and J 6 bases, with 14 bases left between them. This CDR3 spans 13 amino acids. Germline V gives CDR1 DFQATT, CDR2 SNEGSKA (reference sequence). The CDR3 sequence is CSASGGGSNGYTF. Written as DNA, the CDR3 is TGCAGTGCTAGCGGCGGGGGCAGCAATGGCTACACCTTC.

This clonotype was recorded many times. The chain links TRBV4-3 to TRBJ2-5; D is possibly TRBD1 (6 bases). Germline CDR1 reads LGHNA; CDR2 reads YSLEER. The CDR3 length is 14 residues. V lost 3 bases and J 3 bases, leaving 11 bases between the germline ends. CDR3 loop: CASSHRTAKETQYF. CDR3 coding DNA: TGCGCCAGCAGCCATAGGACAGCTAAAGAGACCCAGTACTTC.